This T cell receptor (beta chain) derives from a study of monozygotic twins with inflammatory bowel disease. Whole-study findings and limits: Different T cell subtypes could not be distinguished.

Germline V gives CDR1 SGHTA, CDR2 FQGNSA. The CDR3 runs 14 residues. Following a re-call of the 5' RACE reads, TCRdb has one entry per CDR3 protein and lacks DNA. The specimen's table records fewer than 550,000 distinct CDR3 sequences. On this clonotype: Its antigen is as yet unknown.

Whole-blood RNA isolation (total RNA) proceeded without T cell sorting. The sequence derives from a human donor with ulcerative colitis or Crohn's disease, or a healthy co-twin of an affected twin (not recorded which). The chain employs TRBV7-2 and TRBJ1-1. The specimen sequenced was blood. The CDR3 loop is CASSLVTVNTEAFF.